What follows is one T cell receptor (beta chain) and its context. This sample stems from a study of beta chain features in type 1 diabetes. CD4+ naive, central memory, regulatory and stem cell-like memory subsets were isolated by sorting on CD45RO/CCR7/CD25/CD127/CD95/CD27. Every isolated RNA sample was fully reverse transcribed, so sequencing captured expressed TCRB transcripts. Here immunoSEQ multiplex PCR was the method, and the copy in TCRdb shows in-frame clones only, minus some. The table lists hundreds of thousands of clones, 12% to 15% of them singletons, with more than 0.02% in the top ten. Germline values: CDR1 SGHNT, CDR2 YENEEA. This CDR3 contains 14 residues. Trimming left V 0 bases short and J 4 bases short, with 6 bases between.

The sequenced sample was naive CD4+ T cells from blood. The gene calls are TRBV11-3 and TRBJ2-2; D is unresolved. The sequence was collected from a woman aged 40 to 49 in good health. In nucleotides, the CDR3 is TGTGCCAGCAGCTTAGAGGCCCCCACCGGGGAGCTGTTTTTT. Translation: CASSLEAPTGELFF.